This TCR beta chain was recorded in a study of shared clonotypes between healthy human individuals. All participating donors were Caucasian adults from Nashville, Tennessee. V was trimmed by 2 bases and J by 6 bases, leaving 8 bases between them. This CDR3 has 12 amino acids. Germline lookup yields CDR1 MDHEN and CDR2 SYDVKM. Using immunoSEQ multiplex PCR, the repertoire was profiled, and TCRdb retains in-frame clones only, with some absent. The table records more than 1.2 million clones, approximately 98.5% of them present only once. This clone has more than one count but fewer than ten. The chain employs TRBV28 and TRBJ2-7; D gene ambiguous. Sequenced sample: naive CD4+ T cells sorted from blood. Subset reported: CD45RA+ positively selected. This receptor was taken from a man younger than 45 in good health. CDR3 loop: CASSLQWGEQYF. The CDR3 DNA reads as TGTGCCAGCAGTTTACAGTGGGGCGAGCAGTACTTC. Full variable domain (missing parts from reference TRBV28 and TRBJ2-7): DVKVTQSSRYLVKRTGEKVFLECVQDMDHENMFWYRQDPGLGLRLIYFSYDVKMKEKGDIPEGYSVSREKKERFSLILESASTNQTSMYLCASSLQWGEQYFGPGTRLTVT.